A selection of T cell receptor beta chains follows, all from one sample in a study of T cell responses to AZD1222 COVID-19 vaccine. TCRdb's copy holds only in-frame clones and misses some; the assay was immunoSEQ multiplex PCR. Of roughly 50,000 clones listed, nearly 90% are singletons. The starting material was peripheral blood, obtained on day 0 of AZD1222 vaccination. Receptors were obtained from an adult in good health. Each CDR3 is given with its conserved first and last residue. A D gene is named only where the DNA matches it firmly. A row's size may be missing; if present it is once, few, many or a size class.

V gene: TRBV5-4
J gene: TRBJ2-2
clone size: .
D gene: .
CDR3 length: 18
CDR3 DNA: TGTGCCAGCAGCTTGGCGCAGGGGGGCGGAACGGGCACCGGGGAGCTGTTTTTT
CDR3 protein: CASSLAQGGGTGTGELFF

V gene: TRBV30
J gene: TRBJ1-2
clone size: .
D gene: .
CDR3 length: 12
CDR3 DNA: TGTGCCTCCCACATATCGTCCTATGGCTACACCTTC
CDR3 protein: CASHISSYGYTF

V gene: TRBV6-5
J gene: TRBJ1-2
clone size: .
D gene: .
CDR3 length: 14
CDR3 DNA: TGTGCCAGCAGTTTTACGGGGGCGCAGGATGGCTACACCTTC
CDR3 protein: CASSFTGAQDGYTF

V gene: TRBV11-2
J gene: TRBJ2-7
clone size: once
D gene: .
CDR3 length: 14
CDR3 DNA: TGTGCCAGCAGCTTAGGGCCAGCCTCCTACGAGCAGTACTTC
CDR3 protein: CASSLGPASYEQYF

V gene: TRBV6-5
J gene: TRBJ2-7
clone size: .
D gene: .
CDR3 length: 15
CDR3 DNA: TGTGCCAGCAGTTACTCGACGGGACCGGCGGGCGAGCAGTACTTC
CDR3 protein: CASSYSTGPAGEQYF

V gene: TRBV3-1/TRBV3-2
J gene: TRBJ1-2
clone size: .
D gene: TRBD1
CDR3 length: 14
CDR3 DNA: TGTGCCAGCAGCTCCGGGGGCCCAGGGGGTGGCTACACCTTC
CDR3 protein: CASSSGGPGGGYTF

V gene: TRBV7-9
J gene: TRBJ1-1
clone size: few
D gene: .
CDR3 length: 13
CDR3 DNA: TGTGCCAGCAGCTTAGCAAGACAGGAACAAGCTTTCTTT
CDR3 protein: CASSLARQEQAFF

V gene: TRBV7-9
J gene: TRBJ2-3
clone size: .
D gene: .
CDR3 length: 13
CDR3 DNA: TGTGCCAGCAGCTTAGCGCGGACAGATACGCAGTATTTT
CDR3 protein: CASSLARTDTQYF

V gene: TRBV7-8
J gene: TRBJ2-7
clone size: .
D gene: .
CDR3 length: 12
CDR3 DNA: TGTGCCAGCAGCCCGGACACCTACGAGCAGTACTTC
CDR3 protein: CASSPDTYEQYF

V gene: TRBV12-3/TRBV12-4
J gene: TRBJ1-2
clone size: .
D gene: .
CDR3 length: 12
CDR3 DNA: TGTGCCAGCACCTCGGCGGCCTATGGCTACACCTTC
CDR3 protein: CASTSAAYGYTF